This TCR beta chain was sequenced in a study of T cells in Graves' hyperthyroidism and ophthalmopathy. This clonotype was seen at least ten times. The TCR beta CDR3 regions underwent amplification using RNA transcripts as the source. The study used the HTBI primer set for a first-round RT-PCR of the TCR CDR3. MiXCR, applied by TCRdb to the multiplex PCR reads, yields one record per CDR3 protein. The sample contains some 460,000 distinct CDR3 sequences, approximately 15% of which appear only once. Unmatched junction bases numbered 10, after V lost 0 bases and J lost 7 bases. CDR1 SGHRS and CDR2 YFSETQ come from the germline V gene. The CDR3 runs 16 residues. Graves' hyperthyroidism was deemed stable absent ophthalmopathy progression within 18 months. With a duration under 2 months, the hyperthyroidism was newly diagnosed in patients aged 18 to 65.

The material sequenced was blood. J is TRBJ2-7 and V is TRBV5-1; TRBD2 agrees at 10 bases. This TCR derives from a woman between 18 and 29 years old with Graves' hyperthyroidism. The CDR3 region is CASSLARAGGPREQYF. The CDR3 DNA reads as TGCGCCAGCAGCTTGGCCAGAGCGGGAGGGCCGAGAGAGCAGTACTTC.